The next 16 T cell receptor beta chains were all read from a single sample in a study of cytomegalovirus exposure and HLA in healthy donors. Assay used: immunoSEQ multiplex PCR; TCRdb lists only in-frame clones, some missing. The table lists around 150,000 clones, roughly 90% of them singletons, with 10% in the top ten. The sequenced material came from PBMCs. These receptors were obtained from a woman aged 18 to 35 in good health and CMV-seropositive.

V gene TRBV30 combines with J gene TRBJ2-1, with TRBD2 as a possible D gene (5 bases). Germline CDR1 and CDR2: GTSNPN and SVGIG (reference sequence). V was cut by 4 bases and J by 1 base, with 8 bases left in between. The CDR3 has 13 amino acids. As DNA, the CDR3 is TGTGCCTGGACCCGGGGTTCCTACAATGAGCAGTTCTTC. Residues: CAWTRGSYNEQFF.

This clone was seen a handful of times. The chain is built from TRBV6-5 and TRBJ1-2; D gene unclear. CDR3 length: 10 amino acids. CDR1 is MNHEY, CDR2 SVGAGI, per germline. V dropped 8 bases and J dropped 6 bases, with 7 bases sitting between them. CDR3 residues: CASREDGYTF. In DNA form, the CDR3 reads TGTGCCAGCCGAGAGGATGGCTACACCTTC.

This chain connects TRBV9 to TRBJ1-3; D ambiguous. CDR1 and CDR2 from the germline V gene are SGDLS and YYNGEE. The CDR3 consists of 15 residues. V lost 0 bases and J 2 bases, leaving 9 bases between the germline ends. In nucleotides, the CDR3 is TGTGCCAGCAGCGTAGAGGGAGTGACTGGAAACACCATATATTTT. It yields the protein CASSVEGVTGNTIYF.

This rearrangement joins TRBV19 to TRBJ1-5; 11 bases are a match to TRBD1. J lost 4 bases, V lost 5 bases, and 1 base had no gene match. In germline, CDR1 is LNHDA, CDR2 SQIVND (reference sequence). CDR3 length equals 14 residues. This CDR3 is CASSGTGGNQPQHF. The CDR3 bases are TGTGCCAGTAGTGGGACAGGGGGAAATCAGCCCCAGCATTTT.

Written as DNA, the CDR3 is TGTGCCAGCAGCTTGAGGGGACAGGGGGCGCGATCGACTGAAGCTTTCTTT. Amino acid sequence: CASSLRGQGARSTEAFF. The chain is built from TRBV5-6 and TRBJ1-1; TRBD1 agrees at 12 bases. The V gene's germline CDR1 is SGHDT and CDR2 YYEEEE. The V gene end was trimmed by 1 base and the J gene end by 5 bases; junction bases not matched to a gene: 9. The CDR3 runs 17 residues.

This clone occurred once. In DNA form, the CDR3 reads TGTGCCAGCAAGAGGGATGTGGCAGATACGCAGTATTTT. This sequence encodes CASKRDVADTQYF. V usage is TRBV5-4 and J usage is TRBJ2-3; a weak D match, TRBD2 (5 bases). The CDR3 covers 13 residues. V was trimmed by 6 bases and J by 4 bases, leaving 12 bases between them. Germline loops: CDR1 SGHNT, CDR2 YYREEE (reference sequence).

In DNA, the CDR3 is TGTGCCAGCAGCCAGGGGTCGTCCTACAATGAGCAGTTCTTC. Translation gives CASSQGSSYNEQFF. V and J are TRBV5-4 and TRBJ2-1; tentative D call: TRBD1 (6 bases). Germline CDR1 SGHNT, CDR2 YYREEE (reference sequence). V dropped 4 bases and J dropped 1 base, with 9 bases sitting between them. CDR3 length: 14 amino acids.

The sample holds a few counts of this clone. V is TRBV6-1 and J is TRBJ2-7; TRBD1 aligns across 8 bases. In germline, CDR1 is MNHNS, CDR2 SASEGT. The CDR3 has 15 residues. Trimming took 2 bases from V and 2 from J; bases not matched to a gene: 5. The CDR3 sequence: CASSETGTGAYEQYF. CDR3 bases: TGTGCCAGCAGTGAAACCGGGACAGGCGCCTACGAGCAGTACTTC.

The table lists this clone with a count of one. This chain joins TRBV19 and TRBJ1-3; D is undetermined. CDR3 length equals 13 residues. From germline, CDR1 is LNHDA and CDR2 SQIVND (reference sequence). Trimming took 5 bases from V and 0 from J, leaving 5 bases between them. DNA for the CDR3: TGTGCCAGTAGTTCGAGCTCTGGAAACACCATATATTTT. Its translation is CASSSSSGNTIYF.

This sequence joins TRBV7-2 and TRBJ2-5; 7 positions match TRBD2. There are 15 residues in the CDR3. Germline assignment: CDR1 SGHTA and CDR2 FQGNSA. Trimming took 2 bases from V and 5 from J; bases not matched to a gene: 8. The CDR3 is CASSLSGISPETQYF. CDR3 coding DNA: TGTGCCAGCAGCTTAAGCGGGATATCCCCGGAGACCCAGTACTTC.

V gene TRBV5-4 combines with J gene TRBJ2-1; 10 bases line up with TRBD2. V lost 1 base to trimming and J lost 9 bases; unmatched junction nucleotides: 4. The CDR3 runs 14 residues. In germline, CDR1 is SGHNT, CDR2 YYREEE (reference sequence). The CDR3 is CASSLSLAGVEQFF. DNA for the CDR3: TGTGCCAGCAGCTTGTCCCTAGCGGGAGTTGAGCAGTTCTTC.

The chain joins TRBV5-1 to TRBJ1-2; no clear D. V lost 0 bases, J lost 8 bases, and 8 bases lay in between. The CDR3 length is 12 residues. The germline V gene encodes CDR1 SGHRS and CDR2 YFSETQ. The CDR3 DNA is TGCGCCAGCAGCTTGGATCGAGAGGGCTACACCTTC. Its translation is CASSLDREGYTF. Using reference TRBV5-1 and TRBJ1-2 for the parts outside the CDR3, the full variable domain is KAGVTQTPRYLIKTRGQQVTLSCSPISGHRSVSWYQQTPGQGLQFLFEYFSETQRNKGNFPGRFSGRQFSNSRSEMNVSTLELGDSALYLCASSLDREGYTFGSGTRLTVV.

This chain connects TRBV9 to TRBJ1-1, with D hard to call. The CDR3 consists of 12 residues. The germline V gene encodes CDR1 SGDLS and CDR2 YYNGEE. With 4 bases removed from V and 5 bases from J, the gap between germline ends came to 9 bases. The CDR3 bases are TGTGCCAGCAGCCGGGGAGGGACTGAAGCTTTCTTT. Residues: CASSRGGTEAFF.

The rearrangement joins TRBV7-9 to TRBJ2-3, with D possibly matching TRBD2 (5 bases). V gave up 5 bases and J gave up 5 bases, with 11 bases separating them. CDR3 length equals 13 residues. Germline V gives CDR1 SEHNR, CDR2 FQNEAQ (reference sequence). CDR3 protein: CASSPVEEDTQYF. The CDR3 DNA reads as TGTGCCAGCAGCCCGGTGGAGGAAGATACGCAGTATTTT.

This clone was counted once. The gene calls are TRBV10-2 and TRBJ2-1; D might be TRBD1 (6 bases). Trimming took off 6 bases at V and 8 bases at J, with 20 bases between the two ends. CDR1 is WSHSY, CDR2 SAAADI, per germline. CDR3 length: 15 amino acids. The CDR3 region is CASSAGQFRGDEQFF. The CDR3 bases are TGCGCCAGCAGCGCCGGACAGTTCCGAGGGGATGAGCAGTTCTTC.

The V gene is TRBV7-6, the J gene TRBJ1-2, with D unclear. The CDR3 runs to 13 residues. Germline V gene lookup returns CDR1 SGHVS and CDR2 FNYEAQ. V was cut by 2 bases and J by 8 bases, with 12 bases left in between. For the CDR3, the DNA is TGTGCCAGCAGCTTAATGTCCGATAGCGGCTACACCTTC. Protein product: CASSLMSDSGYTF.